These T cell receptor beta chains were read from a single sample in a study of OX40 agonist ivuxolimab in advanced cancers. Profiling relied on immunoSEQ multiplex PCR, and the TCRdb table lists in-frame clones only, not all of them. This table has some 44,000 clones, 65% to 85% appearing once. Sequenced here: CD4+ or CD8+ T cells sorted from blood, sampled in a trial of the OX40 agonist ivuxolimab. Every receptor here comes from an adult with an advanced solid tumor such as melanoma, head and neck, liver or kidney cancer. Each CDR3 is given with its conserved first and last residue. A D gene is named only where the DNA matches it firmly. Size values are once, few and many counts, or a class for expanded clones, and some rows have none.

abundance: .
v_gene: TRBV4-3
j_gene: TRBJ1-2
d_gene: .
CDR3nt: TGCGCCAGCAGCCAAGTATGGGGGGCGGACTATGGCTACACCTTC
CDR3aa: CASSQVWGADYGYTF

abundance: once
v_gene: TRBV4-2
j_gene: TRBJ2-7
d_gene: TRBD1
CDR3nt: TGTGCCAGCAGCCAAGCCGGGACAGGGTCCTACGAGCAGTACTTC
CDR3aa: CASSQAGTGSYEQYF

abundance: .
v_gene: TRBV28
j_gene: TRBJ2-6
d_gene: .
CDR3nt: TGTGCCAGCAGGCCGGAGGGGGTGTCTGGGGCCAACGTCCTGACTTTC
CDR3aa: CASRPEGVSGANVLTF

abundance: .
v_gene: TRBV7-7
j_gene: TRBJ1-1
d_gene: .
CDR3nt: TGTGCTAGCCCCAGAGGGGAACTTGAAGCTTTCTTT
CDR3aa: CASPRGELEAFF

abundance: .
v_gene: TRBV6-1
j_gene: TRBJ1-1
d_gene: .
CDR3nt: TGTGCCACGGCCGTTGCAGGGAACACTGAAGCTTTCTTT
CDR3aa: CATAVAGNTEAFF

abundance: .
v_gene: TRBV7-2
j_gene: TRBJ2-5
d_gene: .
CDR3nt: TGTGCCAGCAGCTTAATTCCGCGGGGTGTCCAAGAGACCCAGTACTTC
CDR3aa: CASSLIPRGVQETQYF

abundance: .
v_gene: TRBV19
j_gene: TRBJ2-7
d_gene: .
CDR3nt: TGTGCCAGTAGTATAGATAGGGCGGGACAATCCTACGAGCAGTACTTC
CDR3aa: CASSIDRAGQSYEQYF

abundance: .
v_gene: TRBV7-2
j_gene: TRBJ1-1
d_gene: .
CDR3nt: TGTGCCAGCAGCCTAGAAAGGGGTGCGAACACTGAAGCTTTCTTT
CDR3aa: CASSLERGANTEAFF

abundance: .
v_gene: TRBV2
j_gene: TRBJ1-4
d_gene: .
CDR3nt: TGTGCCAGCAGTGTTGAAGGAGGTGGGGGTGGTGAAAAACTGTTTTTT
CDR3aa: CASSVEGGGGGEKLFF

abundance: once
v_gene: TRBV6-1
j_gene: TRBJ2-2
d_gene: TRBD2
CDR3nt: TGTGCCAGCAGGAGGGATCTAGCGGGCACCGGGGAGCTGTTTTTT
CDR3aa: CASRRDLAGTGELFF

abundance: .
v_gene: TRBV9
j_gene: TRBJ2-1
d_gene: .
CDR3nt: TGTGCCAGCAGCGTAGGGAGCAGTCCGTACAATGAGCAGTTCTTC
CDR3aa: CASSVGSSPYNEQFF

abundance: .
v_gene: TRBV7-8
j_gene: TRBJ2-2
d_gene: TRBD2
CDR3nt: TGTGCCAGCAGCCCGTGGACTAGCGGGGGCGGGGAGCTGTTTTTT
CDR3aa: CASSPWTSGGGELFF

abundance: .
v_gene: TRBV27
j_gene: TRBJ2-1
d_gene: .
CDR3nt: TGTGCCAGCAGTCTCGGACAGCAGCAGTTCTTC
CDR3aa: CASSLGQQQFF

abundance: .
v_gene: TRBV6-6
j_gene: TRBJ1-2
d_gene: TRBD1
CDR3nt: TGTGCCGGCACCGGGACAGGGGGACGCTATGGCTACACCTTC
CDR3aa: CAGTGTGGRYGYTF

abundance: .
v_gene: TRBV5-6
j_gene: TRBJ1-4
d_gene: .
CDR3nt: TGTGCCAGCAGCTTTCCGGGCCCGGGAGGGAAACTGTTTTTT
CDR3aa: CASSFPGPGGKLFF

abundance: .
v_gene: TRBV19
j_gene: TRBJ1-3
d_gene: TRBD1
CDR3nt: TGTGCCAGTAGGCCCGGGACAGCCCTCTCTGGAAACACCATATATTTT
CDR3aa: CASRPGTALSGNTIYF

abundance: .
v_gene: TRBV5-1
j_gene: TRBJ1-2
d_gene: .
CDR3nt: TGCGCCAGCAGTTCCGGGGCTAACTATGGCTACACCTTC
CDR3aa: CASSSGANYGYTF

abundance: .
v_gene: TRBV7-7
j_gene: TRBJ2-1
d_gene: .
CDR3nt: TGTGCCAGCAGCCCGCAGGTCGCCCCTACCTACAATGAGCAGTTCTTC
CDR3aa: CASSPQVAPTYNEQFF

abundance: .
v_gene: TRBV14
j_gene: TRBJ2-7
d_gene: .
CDR3nt: TGTGCCAGCAGCCAGCAAGGACCCACCTACGAGCAGTACTTC
CDR3aa: CASSQQGPTYEQYF

abundance: few
v_gene: TRBV19
j_gene: TRBJ1-5
d_gene: TRBD1
CDR3nt: TGTGCCAGTAGTAGCCGGGACAGGGGGTACAATCAGCCCCAGCATTTT
CDR3aa: CASSSRDRGYNQPQHF

abundance: .
v_gene: TRBV7-3
j_gene: TRBJ2-3
d_gene: TRBD2
CDR3nt: TGTGCCAGCAGCTTCAGCGGGGGGGCCGATACGCAGTATTTT
CDR3aa: CASSFSGGADTQYF

abundance: .
v_gene: TRBV5-6
j_gene: TRBJ1-1
d_gene: .
CDR3nt: TGTGCCAGCAGCTTGTGGAACACTGAAGCTTTCTTT
CDR3aa: CASSLWNTEAFF

abundance: .
v_gene: TRBV9
j_gene: TRBJ1-2
d_gene: TRBD1
CDR3nt: TGTGCCAGCAACGTAGGGGCAGGGGGCGGCTATGGCTACACCTTC
CDR3aa: CASNVGAGGGYGYTF

abundance: .
v_gene: TRBV6-1
j_gene: TRBJ2-5
d_gene: .
CDR3nt: TGTGCCAGCAGCTGGCAGACTAAAGAGACCCAGTACTTC
CDR3aa: CASSWQTKETQYF

abundance: .
v_gene: TRBV5-1
j_gene: TRBJ1-2
d_gene: .
CDR3nt: TGCGCCAGCAGCCCCAAGGCCGGGGAGGGCTACACCTTC
CDR3aa: CASSPKAGEGYTF

abundance: .
v_gene: TRBV5-1
j_gene: TRBJ2-1
d_gene: .
CDR3nt: TGCGCCAGCAGCTTATTCGGGAGCGGGAATGAGCAGTTCTTC
CDR3aa: CASSLFGSGNEQFF

abundance: .
v_gene: TRBV14
j_gene: TRBJ2-1
d_gene: TRBD2
CDR3nt: TGTGCCAGCAGCCAAGGCGCTAGCGGAATTGGCTCCTACAATGAGCAGTTCTTC
CDR3aa: CASSQGASGIGSYNEQFF

abundance: .
v_gene: TRBV4-1
j_gene: TRBJ2-1
d_gene: .
CDR3nt: TGCGCCAGCAGCGAAGAGGGGCCACTTAATGAGCAGTTCTTC
CDR3aa: CASSEEGPLNEQFF

abundance: few
v_gene: TRBV7-2
j_gene: TRBJ1-1
d_gene: .
CDR3nt: TGTGCCAGCAGCTTAGTATATGGAATTGAAGCTTTCTTT
CDR3aa: CASSLVYGIEAFF

abundance: .
v_gene: TRBV4-1
j_gene: TRBJ1-6
d_gene: .
CDR3nt: TGCGCCAGCAGCCGCGTTCTAGGGGATAATTCACCCCTCCACTTT
CDR3aa: CASSRVLGDNSPLHF

abundance: .
v_gene: TRBV6-5
j_gene: TRBJ2-7
d_gene: .
CDR3nt: TGTGCCAGCAGTTACGTGGGTTCCTACGAGCAGTACTTC
CDR3aa: CASSYVGSYEQYF

abundance: .
v_gene: TRBV27
j_gene: TRBJ2-1
d_gene: TRBD2
CDR3nt: TGTGCCAGCAGCCTTATCCCCTCGGTGGGCGGGAGCTCCTACAATGAGCAGTTCTTC
CDR3aa: CASSLIPSVGGSSYNEQFF